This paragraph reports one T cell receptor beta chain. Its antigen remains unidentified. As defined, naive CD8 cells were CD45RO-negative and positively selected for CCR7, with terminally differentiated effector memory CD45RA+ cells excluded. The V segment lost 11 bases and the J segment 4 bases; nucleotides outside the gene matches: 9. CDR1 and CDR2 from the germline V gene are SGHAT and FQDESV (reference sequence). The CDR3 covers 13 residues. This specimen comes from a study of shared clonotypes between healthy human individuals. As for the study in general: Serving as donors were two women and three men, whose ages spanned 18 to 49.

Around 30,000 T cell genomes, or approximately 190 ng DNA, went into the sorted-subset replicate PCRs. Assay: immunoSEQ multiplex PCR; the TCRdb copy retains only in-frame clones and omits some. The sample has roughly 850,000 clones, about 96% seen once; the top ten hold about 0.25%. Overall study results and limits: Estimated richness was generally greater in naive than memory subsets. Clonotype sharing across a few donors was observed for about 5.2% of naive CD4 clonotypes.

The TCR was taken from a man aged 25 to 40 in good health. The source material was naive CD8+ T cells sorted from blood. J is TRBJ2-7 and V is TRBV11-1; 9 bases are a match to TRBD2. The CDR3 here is CASPLSGRYEQYF. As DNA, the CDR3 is TGTGCCTCGCCCCTTAGCGGGAGATACGAGCAGTACTTC.